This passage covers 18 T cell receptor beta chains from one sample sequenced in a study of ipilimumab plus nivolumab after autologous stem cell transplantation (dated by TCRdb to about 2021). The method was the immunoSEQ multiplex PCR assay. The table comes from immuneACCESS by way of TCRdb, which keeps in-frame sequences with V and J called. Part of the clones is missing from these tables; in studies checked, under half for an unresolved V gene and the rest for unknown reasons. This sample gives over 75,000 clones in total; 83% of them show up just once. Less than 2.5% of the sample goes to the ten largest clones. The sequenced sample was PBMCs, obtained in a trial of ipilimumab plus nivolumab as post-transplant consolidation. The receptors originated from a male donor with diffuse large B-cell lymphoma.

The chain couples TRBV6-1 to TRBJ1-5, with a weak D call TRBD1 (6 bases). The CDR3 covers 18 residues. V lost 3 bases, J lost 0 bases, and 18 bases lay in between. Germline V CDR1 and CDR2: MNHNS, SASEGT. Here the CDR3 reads CASSERRLGAYSNQPQHF. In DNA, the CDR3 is TGTGCCAGCAGTGAGAGGCGTTTGGGGGCATATAGCAATCAGCCCCAGCATTTT.

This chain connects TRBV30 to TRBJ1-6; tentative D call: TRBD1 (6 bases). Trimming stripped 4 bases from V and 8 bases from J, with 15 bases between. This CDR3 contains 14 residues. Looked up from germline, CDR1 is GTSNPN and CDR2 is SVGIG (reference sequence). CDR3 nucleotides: TGTGCCTGGACCACCAGGGGCCGAGATTCACCCCTCCACTTT. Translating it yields CAWTTRGRDSPLHF.

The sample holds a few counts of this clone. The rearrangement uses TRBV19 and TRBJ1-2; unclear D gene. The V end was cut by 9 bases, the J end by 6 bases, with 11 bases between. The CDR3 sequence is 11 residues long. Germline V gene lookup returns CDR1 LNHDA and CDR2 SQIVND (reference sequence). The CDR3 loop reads CASRRIDGYTF. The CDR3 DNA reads TGTGCCAGCCGACGGATCGATGGCTACACCTTC.

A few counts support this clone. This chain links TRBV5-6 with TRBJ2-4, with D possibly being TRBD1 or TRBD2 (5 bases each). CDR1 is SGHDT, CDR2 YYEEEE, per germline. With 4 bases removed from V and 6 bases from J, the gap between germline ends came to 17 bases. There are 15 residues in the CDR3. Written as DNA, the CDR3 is TGTGCCAGCAGCCGGGACCGGAGTGATACAAACATTCAGTACTTC. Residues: CASSRDRSDTNIQYF.

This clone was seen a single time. This chain's CDR3 is CSVIEGNYGYTF. As DNA, the CDR3 is TGCAGCGTCATAGAGGGGAACTATGGCTACACCTTC. This chain links TRBV29-1 with TRBJ1-2; D might be TRBD1 (5 bases). Germline V gene sequence: CDR1 SQVTM, CDR2 ANQGSEA. The CDR3 length is 12 residues. Trimming removed 6 bases at V and 2 bases at J, with 10 bases between.

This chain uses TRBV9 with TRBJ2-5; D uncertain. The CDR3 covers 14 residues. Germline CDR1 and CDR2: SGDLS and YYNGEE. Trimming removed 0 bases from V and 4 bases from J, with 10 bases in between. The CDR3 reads CASSVAVASETQYF. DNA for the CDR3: TGTGCCAGCAGCGTAGCGGTGGCTTCAGAGACCCAGTACTTC.

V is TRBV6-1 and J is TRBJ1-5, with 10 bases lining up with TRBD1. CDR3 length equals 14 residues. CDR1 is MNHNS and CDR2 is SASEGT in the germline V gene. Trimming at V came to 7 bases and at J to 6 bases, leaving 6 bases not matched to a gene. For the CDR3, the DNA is TGTGCCAGCACCGGGACAGGGGAAGGTCAGCCCCAGCATTTT. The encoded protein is CASTGTGEGQPQHF.

In nucleotides, the CDR3 is TGTGCCAGCAGCCGAAATTCAGATACGCAGTATTTT. This gives the protein CASSRNSDTQYF. The chain uses TRBV9 and TRBJ2-3; D gene ambiguous. CDR3 length: 12 residues. V lost 4 bases and J lost 4, with 7 bases in between. Germline CDR1 SGDLS, CDR2 YYNGEE.

CDR3 DNA sequence: TGCGCCAGCAGCTTATCTCAGACGACCGAACCTGGAGATGAAAAACTGTTTTTT. Protein: CASSLSQTTEPGDEKLFF. The rearrangement joins TRBV5-1 to TRBJ1-4; no reliable D call. The CDR3 covers 18 residues. CDR1 SGHRS and CDR2 YFSETQ come from the germline V gene. V was clipped by 2 bases and J by 6 bases, with 23 bases between them.

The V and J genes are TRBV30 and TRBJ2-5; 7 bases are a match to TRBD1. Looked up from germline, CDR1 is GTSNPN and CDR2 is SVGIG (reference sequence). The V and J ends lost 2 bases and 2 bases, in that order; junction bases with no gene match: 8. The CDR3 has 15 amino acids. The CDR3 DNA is TGTGCCTGGAGTTATATACAGGGGTCTCAAGAGACCCAGTACTTC. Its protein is CAWSYIQGSQETQYF.

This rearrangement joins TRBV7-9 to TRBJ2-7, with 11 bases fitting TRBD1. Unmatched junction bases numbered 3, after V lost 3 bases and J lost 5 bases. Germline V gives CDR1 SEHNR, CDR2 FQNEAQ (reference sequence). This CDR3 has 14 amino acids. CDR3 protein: CASSFGTGGDEQYF. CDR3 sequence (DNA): TGTGCCAGCAGCTTTGGGACAGGGGGAGACGAGCAGTACTTC.

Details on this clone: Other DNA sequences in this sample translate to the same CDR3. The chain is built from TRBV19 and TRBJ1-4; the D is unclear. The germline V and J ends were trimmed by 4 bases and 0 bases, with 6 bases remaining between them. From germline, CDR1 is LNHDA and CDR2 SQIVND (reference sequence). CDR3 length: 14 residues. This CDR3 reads CASSRTATNEKLFF. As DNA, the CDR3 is TGTGCCAGTAGTAGGACCGCAACTAATGAAAAACTGTTTTTT.

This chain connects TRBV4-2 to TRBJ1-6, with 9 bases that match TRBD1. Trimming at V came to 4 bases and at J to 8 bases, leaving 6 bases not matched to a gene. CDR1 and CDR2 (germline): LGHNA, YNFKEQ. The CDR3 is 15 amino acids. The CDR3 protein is CASSLEGQGDSPLHF. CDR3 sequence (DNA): TGTGCCAGCAGCCTGGAGGGACAGGGAGATTCACCCCTCCACTTT.

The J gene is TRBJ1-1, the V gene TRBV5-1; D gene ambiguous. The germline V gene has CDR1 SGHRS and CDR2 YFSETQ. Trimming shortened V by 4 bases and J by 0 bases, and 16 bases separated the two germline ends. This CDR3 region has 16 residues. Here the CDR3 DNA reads TGCGCCAGCAGCCCCGGGAGTGGAGTTATGAACACTGAAGCTTTCTTT. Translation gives CASSPGSGVMNTEAFF.

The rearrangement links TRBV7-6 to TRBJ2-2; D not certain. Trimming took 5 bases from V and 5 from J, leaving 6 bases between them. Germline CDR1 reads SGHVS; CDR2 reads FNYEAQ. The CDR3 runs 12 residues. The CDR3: CASSDRTGELFF. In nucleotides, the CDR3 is TGTGCCAGCAGCGATAGGACCGGGGAGCTGTTTTTT.

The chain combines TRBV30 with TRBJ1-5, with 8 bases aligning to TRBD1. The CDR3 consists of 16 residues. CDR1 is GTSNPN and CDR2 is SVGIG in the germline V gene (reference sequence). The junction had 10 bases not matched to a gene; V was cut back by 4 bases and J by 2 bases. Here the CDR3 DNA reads TGTGCCTGGAAGTCAGCAACAGGGGGTGGCAATCAGCCCCAGCATTTT. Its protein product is CAWKSATGGGNQPQHF.

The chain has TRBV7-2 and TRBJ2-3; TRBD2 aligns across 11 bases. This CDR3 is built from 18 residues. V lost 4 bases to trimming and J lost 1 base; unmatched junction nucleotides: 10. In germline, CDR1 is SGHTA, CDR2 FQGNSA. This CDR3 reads CASSSRPILAGGTDTQYF. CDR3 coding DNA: TGTGCCAGCAGCTCCCGCCCTATACTAGCGGGGGGCACAGATACGCAGTATTTT.

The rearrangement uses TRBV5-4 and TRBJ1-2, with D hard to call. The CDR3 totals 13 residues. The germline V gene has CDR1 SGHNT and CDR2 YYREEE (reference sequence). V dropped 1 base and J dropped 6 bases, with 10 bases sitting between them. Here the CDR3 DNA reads TGTGCCAGCAGCTTGAGGCATAGGGATGGCTACACCTTC. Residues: CASSLRHRDGYTF.